The 18 T cell receptor beta chains in this list originate from one sample, sequenced in a study of Graves' ophthalmopathy and Graves' hyperthyroidism. Amplified TCR beta CDR3 regions were obtained using RNA transcripts as template. The first-round RT-PCR employed HTBI primers together with the Qiagen OneStep RT-PCR kit. A multiplex PCR was then performed as the second round. Each CDR3 protein is one row after TCRdb ran MiXCR on the multiplex PCR reads. The table lists over a million distinct CDR3 sequences, approximately 35% of them singletons. The specimen was peripheral blood or thyroid tissue (not recorded which). These receptors were taken from an adult man with Graves' hyperthyroidism.

The rearrangement links TRBV20-1 to TRBJ2-6, with 7 bases that match TRBD1. CDR3 length: 16 residues. CDR1 and CDR2 from the germline V gene are DFQATT and SNEGSKA (reference sequence). CDR3 residues: CSVEGIRGYGANVLTF. As DNA, the CDR3 is TGCAGCGTTGAAGGAATCAGGGGGTATGGGGCCAACGTCCTGACTTTC.

Only one count was recorded for this clonotype. CDR3 sequence (DNA): TGTGCCAGCAGCTTAGGGACAGGGTCATCTGGGGCCAACTCCTACGAGCAGTACTTC. Translation: CASSLGTGSSGANSYEQYF. V and J are TRBV7-9 and TRBJ2-7; 8 bases are shared with TRBD1. Germline-derived CDR1 and CDR2 are SEHNR and FQNEAQ (reference sequence). Germline trimming cut 1 base from V and 0 bases from J; bases unmatched to any gene: 14. There are 19 residues in the CDR3. The full variable domain, with the rest looked up from reference TRBV7-9 and TRBJ2-7, is DTGVSQNPRHKITKRGQNVTFRCDPISEHNRLYWYRQTLGQGPEFLTYFQNEAQLEKSRLLSDRFSAERPKGSFSTLEIQRTEQGDSAMYLCASSLGTGSSGANSYEQYFGPGTRLTVT.

J is TRBJ2-7 and V is TRBV2, with D perhaps TRBD2 (6 bases). The CDR3 has 12 residues. Trimming removed 6 bases from V and 9 bases from J, with 15 bases in between. CDR1 and CDR2 (germline): SNHLY, FYNNEI. CDR3: CASRRGHVVQYF. CDR3 nucleotide sequence: TGTGCCAGCAGGCGGGGCCACGTAGTGCAGTACTTC.

Concerning this clonotype: This may come from a read error, since a much larger clone is one base off. This rearrangement joins TRBV7-9 to TRBJ2-7; no reliable D call. The CDR3 totals 15 residues. CDR1 and CDR2 from the germline V gene are SEHNR and FQNEAQ (reference sequence). Trimming removed 6 bases from V and 6 bases from J, with 21 bases in between. The CDR3 sequence: CASSSVARGLGEQYF. The CDR3 bases are TGTGCCAGCAGTTCGGTGGCGAGAGGATTAGGCGAGCAGTACTTC.

This clonotype was seen a few times. V usage is TRBV6-6 and J usage is TRBJ2-7, with D perhaps being TRBD1 or TRBD2 (5 bases each). Germline V gene lookup returns CDR1 MNHNY and CDR2 SVGAGI (reference sequence). The CDR3 totals 13 residues. The germline V and J ends were trimmed by 6 bases and 3 bases, with 12 bases remaining between them. CDR3 nucleotide sequence: TGTGCCAGCAGGCTAGGGACCAACTACGAGCAGTACTTC. This encodes CASRLGTNYEQYF.

In its sample, this clonotype was seen a few times. This rearrangement joins TRBV11-2 to TRBJ2-7; D remains ambiguous. CDR1 SGHAT and CDR2 FQNNGV come from the germline V gene. The length of the CDR3 is 16 residues. The ends were cut back, 2 bases at V and 5 bases at J, with 19 bases in the middle. As DNA, the CDR3 is TGTGCCAGCAGCTTAAAGCTCAACCCAGCGACCGACGAGCAGTACTTC. Translation gives CASSLKLNPATDEQYF.

The sample holds a few counts of this clonotype. The chain couples TRBV7-2 to TRBJ2-7; no reliable D call. Germline-derived CDR1 and CDR2 are SGHTA and FQGNSA. The CDR3 totals 13 residues. Trimming stripped 6 bases from V and 2 bases from J, with 11 bases between. The CDR3 loop reads CASSRNGAYEQYF. The CDR3 DNA reads as TGTGCCAGCAGTCGCAATGGGGCCTACGAGCAGTACTTC. Full variable domain (missing parts from reference TRBV7-2 and TRBJ2-7): GAGVSQSPSNKVTEKGKDVELRCDPISGHTALYWYRQSLGQGLEFLIYFQGNSAPDKSGLPSDRFSAERTGGSVSTLTIQRTQQEDSAVYLCASSRNGAYEQYFGPGTRLTVT.

The rearrangement joins TRBV20-1 to TRBJ1-1; D is undetermined. Trimming removed 1 base from V and 5 bases from J, with 11 bases in between. Germline V gene sequence: CDR1 DFQATT, CDR2 SNEGSKA (reference sequence). The CDR3 covers 13 residues. CDR3 sequence (DNA): TGCAGTGCTAGAGGCACATCGAGAACTGAAGCTTTCTTT. Its translation is CSARGTSRTEAFF.

As to this clonotype: One junction end disagrees with the germline gene, perhaps due to a read error. This sequence joins TRBV10-2 and TRBJ1-6; no definite D call. CDR1 is WSHSY, CDR2 SAAADI, per germline. The CDR3 sequence is 19 residues long. The CDR3, as DNA: TGTGCCAGCAGTTACTCGAGTGGCGGTCTGAGCTCCTATAATTCACCCCTCCACTTT. Residues: CASSYSSGGLSSYNSPLHF.

The rearrangement joins TRBV9 to TRBJ2-2; D not certain. This CDR3 has 15 residues. Trimming took off 5 bases at V and 7 bases at J, with 18 bases between the two ends. The germline gives CDR1 SGDLS, CDR2 YYNGEE. The DNA of the CDR3 is TGTGCCAGCAGTGATGCGTCCAGTATCGGCGGGGAGCTGTTTTTT. Its translation is CASSDASSIGGELFF.

The sample holds a few counts of this clonotype. J is TRBJ2-5 and V is TRBV6-1, with a possible D match to TRBD2 (7 bases). The ends were cut back, 6 bases at V and 3 bases at J, with 11 bases in the middle. CDR3 length equals 13 residues. The V gene's germline CDR1 is MNHNS and CDR2 SASEGT. CDR3 sequence: CASRGGGKETQYF. CDR3 DNA sequence: TGTGCCAGCAGAGGGGGGGGGAAAGAGACCCAGTACTTC.

The chain uses TRBV6-1 and TRBJ1-2; D is perhaps TRBD1 (5 bases). Germline V gene sequence: CDR1 MNHNS, CDR2 SASEGT. CDR3 length: 14 amino acids. V lost 7 bases and J 0 bases, leaving 12 bases between the germline ends. The CDR3 DNA sequence: TGTGCCAGCATTGCCGGGGCCGCTAACTATGGCTACACCTTC. Translating gives CASIAGAANYGYTF.

This clonotype was detected ten times or more. The chain combines TRBV19 with TRBJ1-5, with D possibly TRBD1 on 6 matching bases. The CDR3 covers 16 residues. V was cut by 3 bases and J by 0 bases, with 12 bases left in between. The V gene's germline CDR1 is LNHDA and CDR2 SQIVND (reference sequence). The CDR3 reads CASSMFWDTSNQPQHF. DNA for the CDR3: TGTGCCAGTAGTATGTTCTGGGACACTAGCAATCAGCCCCAGCATTTT.

This clonotype turned up a few times. The rearrangement joins TRBV2 to TRBJ1-1; maybe TRBD1 (5 bases). The germline V gene encodes CDR1 SNHLY and CDR2 FYNNEI. This CDR3 region has 14 residues. V was clipped by 1 base and J by 3 bases, with 9 bases between them. The CDR3 region is CASSEGQGHTEAFF. For the CDR3, the DNA is TGTGCCAGCAGTGAAGGCCAGGGTCACACTGAAGCTTTCTTT.

This rearrangement joins TRBV15 to TRBJ1-5; D is unclear. Between the trimmed V and J ends, which lost 4 bases and 1 base, there was a span of 11 bases. Germline values: CDR1 LNHNV, CDR2 YYDKDF (reference sequence). This CDR3 spans 15 amino acids. The CDR3 DNA reads as TGTGCCACCAGCACGACCCGGGGAAGCAATCAGCCCCAGCATTTT. It is translated as CATSTTRGSNQPQHF.

This sequence joins TRBV29-1 and TRBJ1-1; D ambiguous. There are 13 residues in the CDR3. V was pared by 7 bases and J by 2 bases, with 14 bases between. Germline CDR1 is SQVTM and CDR2 is ANQGSEA. The CDR3 is CSAQSSGNTEAFF. The CDR3 DNA reads TGCAGCGCCCAGAGCTCTGGAAACACTGAAGCTTTCTTT.

This clonotype was seen repeatedly, ten times or more. V is TRBV7-2 and J is TRBJ2-5; the D call may be TRBD1 or TRBD2 (5 bases each). The CDR3 sequence is 13 residues long. Germline assignment: CDR1 SGHTA and CDR2 FQGNSA. The V gene lost 1 base and the J gene lost 5 bases, with 8 bases spanning the gap. The CDR3 loop reads CASSLVGAETQYF. Written as DNA, the CDR3 is TGTGCCAGCAGCTTAGTCGGGGCCGAGACCCAGTACTTC.

This clonotype was observed at least ten times. The chain links TRBV20-1 to TRBJ2-7; 7 bases fit TRBD1. The CDR3 is 14 residues long. V gave up 5 bases and J gave up 0 bases; unmatched junction bases: 7. Germline-derived CDR1 and CDR2 are DFQATT and SNEGSKA (reference sequence). Here the CDR3 DNA reads TGCAGTGCTTCCCGGGACAGTTCCTCCTACGAGCAGTACTTC. As protein: CSASRDSSSYEQYF.